Listed here are 10 T cell receptor beta chains from one sample, sequenced in a study of blood T cell repertoires in COVID-19. The protocol was immunoSEQ multiplex PCR, while the TCRdb copy is restricted to in-frame clones and leaves out a portion. The sample records tens of thousands of clones, 75% to 90% being singletons. What was sequenced was peripheral blood. The receptor source for this set is a man in his 70s with active or convalescent COVID-19.

This chain connects TRBV7-9 to TRBJ1-1; 7 nucleotides match TRBD1. Losses at the gene ends were 5 bases for V and 1 base for J; bases not matched to a gene: 7. CDR3 length: 15 amino acids. The germline CDR1 and CDR2 sequences are SEHNR and FQNEAQ (reference sequence). The CDR3 here is CASSPRQGGNTEAFF. The DNA of the CDR3 is TGTGCCAGCAGCCCCCGACAGGGAGGGAACACTGAAGCTTTCTTT.

The rearrangement joins TRBV28 to TRBJ2-7; perhaps TRBD1 as D (6 bases). Trimming left V 4 bases short and J 6 bases short, with 16 bases between. The CDR3 runs 14 residues. The germline CDR1 and CDR2 sequences are MDHEN and SYDVKM. The CDR3 loop is CASSSGQGFSEQYF. CDR3 nucleotide sequence: TGTGCCAGCAGTTCCGGGCAGGGGTTTAGCGAGCAGTACTTC. The complete variable domain, with remaining parts taken from reference TRBV28 and TRBJ2-7, reads DVKVTQSSRYLVKRTGEKVFLECVQDMDHENMFWYRQDPGLGLRLIYFSYDVKMKEKGDIPEGYSVSREKKERFSLILESASTNQTSMYLCASSSGQGFSEQYFGPGTRLTVT.

The V call is TRBV29-1, the J call TRBJ1-2, with D perhaps matching TRBD1 (6 bases). The V gene lost 3 bases and the J gene lost 3 bases, with 11 bases spanning the gap. Per the germline V gene, CDR1 is SQVTM and CDR2 is ANQGSEA. The CDR3 spans 13 residues. This CDR3 is CSVDQQGDYGYTF. As DNA, the CDR3 is TGCAGCGTTGACCAACAGGGAGACTATGGCTACACCTTC.

The CDR3 loop is CASSPGGRLYEQYF. CDR3 DNA sequence: TGTGCCAGCAGCCCGGGGGGTAGATTGTACGAGCAGTACTTC. V usage is TRBV11-1 and J usage is TRBJ2-7, with TRBD2 identical over 7 bases. Trimming at V came to 5 bases and at J to 4 bases, leaving 8 bases not matched to a gene. The germline V gene has CDR1 SGHAT and CDR2 FQDESV (reference sequence). The CDR3 covers 14 residues. The variable domain in full, with the rest retrieved from reference TRBV11-1 and TRBJ2-7, is EAEVAQSPRYKITEKSQAVAFWCDPISGHATLYWYRQILGQGPELLVQFQDESVVDDSQLPKDRFSAERLKGVDSTLKIQPAELGDSAMYLCASSPGGRLYEQYFGPGTRLTVT.

The chain combines TRBV3-1 (or the pseudogene TRBV3-2) with TRBJ2-2; 8 bases align to TRBD1. The germline V gene has CDR1 LGHDT and CDR2 YNNKEL (reference sequence). V lost 3 bases, J lost 7 bases, and 7 bases stayed unmatched. The CDR3 is made up of 15 amino acids. The CDR3 sequence: CASSQADRVNGELFF. CDR3 DNA sequence: TGTGCCAGCAGCCAGGCGGACAGGGTTAACGGGGAGCTGTTTTTT.

The V gene is TRBV2, the J gene TRBJ2-7; 8 bases match TRBD2. Germline V gene lookup returns CDR1 SNHLY and CDR2 FYNNEI. The trim removed 6 bases at V and 4 bases at J, leaving 11 bases unmatched. The CDR3 length is 15 residues. The CDR3 is CASSSLGTGGYEQYF. CDR3 in DNA: TGTGCCAGCAGCTCACTGGGGACGGGGGGGTACGAGCAGTACTTC.

This clone was detected a few times. The rearrangement links TRBV30 to TRBJ1-6, with no clear D. Germline V gene lookup returns CDR1 GTSNPN and CDR2 SVGIG (reference sequence). The CDR3 sequence is 11 residues long. V lost 2 bases and J 14 bases, leaving 10 bases between the germline ends. CDR3 DNA: TGTGCCTGGAGTCCTTTAGAGACCCTCCACTTT. This sequence encodes CAWSPLETLHF.

The chain uses TRBV28 and TRBJ1-5; D is unresolved. V lost 6 bases, J lost 3 bases, and 9 bases lay in between. The CDR3 extends over 13 amino acids. Germline V gene lookup returns CDR1 MDHEN and CDR2 SYDVKM. The CDR3 region is CASREGPNQPQHF. The DNA for the CDR3 is TGTGCCAGCAGGGAGGGCCCCAATCAGCCCCAGCATTTT.

This chain uses TRBV21-1 with TRBJ2-2; TRBD2 is taken as the D call from the table, unchecked against the DNA. TRBV21-1 is a recognized pseudogene. This CDR3 has 16 residues. The CDR3 coding sequence is TGTGCCAGCAGCAAGACTAGCGGGAGGGCCCCCGGGGAGCTGTTTTTT. Translation: CASSKTSGRAPGELFF.

The chain employs TRBV6-6 and TRBJ2-2; possibly TRBD1 for D (6 bases). Trimming shortened V by 2 bases and J by 7 bases, and 14 bases separated the two germline ends. The CDR3 runs to 15 residues. Germline lookup yields CDR1 MNHNY and CDR2 SVGAGI (reference sequence). Here the CDR3 DNA reads TGTGCCAGCAGTTACCGCCCACAGGGTAGCGGGGAGCTGTTTTTT. Its protein product is CASSYRPQGSGELFF.